The next 25 T cell receptor beta chains were all read from a single sample in a study of monozygotic twins with inflammatory bowel disease. TCRdb re-called the 5' RACE reads; every CDR3 protein appears as one record, without DNA. The sample includes approximately 330,000 distinct CDR3 sequences. Sequencing used blood. The origin of the receptors is a human donor with ulcerative colitis or Crohn's disease, or a healthy co-twin of an affected twin (not recorded which).

This sequence joins TRBV6-5 and TRBJ2-1; TCRdb indicates TRBD2, and absent DNA this call remains unverified. Germline V CDR1 and CDR2: MNHEY, SVGAGI. This CDR3 has 15 amino acids. The CDR3 loop reads CASSLEAGGSNEQFF.

The genes are TRBV20-1 and TRBJ2-5; the D call of TRBD2 rests on TCRdb alone, since no DNA is present to check it. The CDR3 totals 17 residues. From germline, CDR1 is DFQATT and CDR2 SNEGSKA (reference sequence). The CDR3 reads CSARDGARRGRGETQYF.

This rearrangement joins TRBV7-9 to TRBJ2-5; the TRBD2 assignment by TCRdb is unverifiable without DNA. The CDR3 runs to 16 residues. Germline V gene lookup returns CDR1 SEHNR and CDR2 FQNEAQ (reference sequence). CDR3 protein: CASSIYSGQGKETQYF.

CDR3 loop: CASSLGPPYTDTQYF. The chain recombines TRBV5-4 with TRBJ2-3. Per the germline V gene, CDR1 is SGHNT and CDR2 is YYREEE (reference sequence). The CDR3 is 15 residues long. The full variable domain, with the rest looked up from reference TRBV5-4 and TRBJ2-3, is ETGVTQSPTHLIKTRGQQVTLRCSSQSGHNTVSWYQQALGQGPQFIFQYYREEENGRGNFPPRFSGLQFPNYSSELNVNALELDDSALYLCASSLGPPYTDTQYFGPGTRLTVL.

The rearrangement links TRBV5-5 to TRBJ1-2; the D call of TRBD1 rests on TCRdb alone, since no DNA is present to check it. Germline CDR1 is SGHKS and CDR2 is YYEKEE (reference sequence). The CDR3 has 15 residues. The CDR3 sequence: CASSFDRDSNYGYTF.

The chain recombines TRBV10-3 with TRBJ2-2. This CDR3 is built from 14 residues. CDR1 is ENHRY and CDR2 is SYGVKD in the germline V gene. CDR3 residues: CAISDGPSTGELFF.

The rearrangement joins TRBV12-3 or TRBV12-4 to TRBJ2-2; the D gene TCRdb calls, TRBD1, cannot be checked with no DNA. The CDR3 extends over 16 amino acids. CDR3 sequence: CASSPRQGAVTGELFF.

This chain connects TRBV20-1 to TRBJ1-1. Germline V CDR1 and CDR2: DFQATT, SNEGSKA (reference sequence). The CDR3 consists of 14 residues. CDR3 region: CSARGGSMNTEAFF.

The chain couples TRBV5-1 to TRBJ2-1; the TCRdb D gene call, TRBD2, has no DNA to confirm it. The CDR3 spans 15 residues. Looked up from germline, CDR1 is SGHRS and CDR2 is YFSETQ. This chain's CDR3 is CASSLGPTSFNEQFF.

The rearrangement uses TRBV20-1 and TRBJ1-5; TCRdb indicates TRBD1, and absent DNA this call remains unverified. The germline V gene encodes CDR1 DFQATT and CDR2 SNEGSKA (reference sequence). CDR3 size: 16 residues. The CDR3 is CSARPWVDNSNQPQHF.

V is TRBV4-1 and J is TRBJ2-3. In germline, CDR1 is MGHRA, CDR2 YSYEKL. This CDR3 has 17 amino acids. The CDR3 region is CASSQVHLGVQADTQYF.

This sequence joins TRBV7-7 and TRBJ1-5; there is no DNA to check the TCRdb D call of TRBD1. The CDR3 covers 15 residues. CDR1 and CDR2 from the germline V gene are SSHAT and FNYEAQ (reference sequence). The CDR3 here is CASSSTGTPLKPQHF.

This chain connects TRBV27 to TRBJ2-1; TCRdb lists TRBD1, though no DNA is available to test this call. This CDR3 region has 14 residues. Germline loops: CDR1 MNHEY, CDR2 SMNVEV (reference sequence). CDR3 sequence: CASSAPTGYNEQFF.

The chain recombines TRBV3-1 with TRBJ1-4. CDR1 and CDR2 from the germline V gene are LGHDT and YNNKEL (reference sequence). The CDR3 extends over 16 amino acids. CDR3 amino acids: CASSPGERSTNEKLFF. Based on the CDR3 plus reference TRBV3-1 and TRBJ1-4, the full variable domain is DTAVSQTPKYLVTQMGNDKSIKCEQNLGHDTMYWYKQDSKKFLKIMFSYNNKELIINETVPNRFSPKSPDKAHLNLHINSLELGDSAVYFCASSPGERSTNEKLFFGSGTQLSVL.

V usage is TRBV5-1 and J usage is TRBJ2-7; the TRBD1 assignment by TCRdb is unverifiable without DNA. CDR1 is SGHRS, CDR2 YFSETQ, per germline. This CDR3 is built from 14 residues. CDR3 residues: CASSPQDGPYEQYF.

The chain joins TRBV5-1 to TRBJ2-7. Germline V gives CDR1 SGHRS, CDR2 YFSETQ. The CDR3 consists of 13 residues. CDR3 region: CASSLVGDYEQYF.

V gene TRBV3-1 combines with J gene TRBJ1-2; TCRdb gives TRBD1 as the D gene, but with no DNA this cannot be confirmed. The CDR3 loop spans 17 amino acids. Germline V CDR1 and CDR2: LGHDT, YNNKEL (reference sequence). The CDR3 spells CASSHSGGTGPGAGYTF.

This chain links TRBV28 with TRBJ1-1. The CDR3 is made up of 15 amino acids. CDR1 and CDR2 (germline): MDHEN, SYDVKM. CDR3 residues: CASSPPEGANTEAFF. Combining the CDR3 with reference TRBV28 and TRBJ1-1 gives the whole variable domain DVKVTQSSRYLVKRTGEKVFLECVQDMDHENMFWYRQDPGLGLRLIYFSYDVKMKEKGDIPEGYSVSREKKERFSLILESASTNQTSMYLCASSPPEGANTEAFFGQGTRLTVV.

The gene calls are TRBV7-4 and TRBJ1-5; the D gene TCRdb calls, TRBD1, cannot be checked with no DNA. Germline CDR1 SGHVT, CDR2 SQSDAQ. The CDR3 consists of 16 residues. The CDR3 is CASSFGPRGSNQPQHF.

The V gene is TRBV28, the J gene TRBJ2-3; TCRdb indicates TRBD1, and absent DNA this call remains unverified. The CDR3 extends over 14 amino acids. CDR1 and CDR2 (germline): MDHEN, SYDVKM. The CDR3 loop reads CASSPGQTLDTQYF.

The V and J genes are TRBV29-1 and TRBJ2-3; TCRdb gives TRBD1 as the D gene, but with no DNA this cannot be confirmed. The CDR3 is made up of 14 amino acids. Germline V gene data show CDR1 as SQVTM and CDR2 as ANQGSEA. CDR3 protein: CSAKGGQGTDTQYF.

This chain joins TRBV2 and TRBJ2-1. Germline V gene sequence: CDR1 SNHLY, CDR2 FYNNEI. The CDR3 extends over 12 amino acids. The CDR3 is CASTSWGNEQFF.

This sequence joins TRBV27 and TRBJ2-6; the TRBD1 assignment by TCRdb is unverifiable without DNA. From germline, CDR1 is MNHEY and CDR2 SMNVEV (reference sequence). This CDR3 has 16 amino acids. This CDR3 is CASSDRGVSGANVLTF.

The rearrangement links TRBV25-1 to TRBJ1-2; the TRBD1 assignment by TCRdb is unverifiable without DNA. CDR1 is MGHDK and CDR2 is SYGVNS in the germline V gene. The CDR3 extends over 11 amino acids. The CDR3 is CASSPGYGYTF.

J is TRBJ2-1 and V is TRBV29-1; as DNA is missing, the TRBD1 call by TCRdb cannot be tested. The CDR3 is 12 residues long. The germline CDR1 and CDR2 sequences are SQVTM and ANQGSEA. CDR3 region: CSVGDRRGEQFF.